The 8 T cell receptor beta chains reported below all come from one sample, sequenced in a study of blood T cells in healthy people across ages. Primed by a sample-barcoded 5' primer and a J-beta primer mix, a second PCR proceeded for 7 to 11 cycles. TCRdb re-called the 5' RACE reads through MiXCR, storing one row per CDR3 protein. Among 1.8 million or so distinct CDR3 sequences listed, 35% to 50% were seen once. The sample was blood. The receptors derive from a human donor in good health.

The rearrangement uses TRBV7-2 and TRBJ2-2; no firm D call. The CDR3 has 14 residues. Trimming took off 0 bases at V and 3 bases at J, with 5 bases between the two ends. Germline CDR1 reads SGHTA; CDR2 reads FQGNSA. The CDR3 nucleotides read TGTGCCAGCAGCTTAGCAGTTTACACCGGGGAGCTGTTTTTT. It translates to CASSLAVYTGELFF.

This chain uses TRBV5-1 with TRBJ2-7; weak D call: TRBD2 (5 bases). The V gene lost 0 bases and the J gene lost 1 base, with 14 bases spanning the gap. CDR3 length: 16 residues. Germline-derived CDR1 and CDR2 are SGHRS and YFSETQ. The CDR3 spells CASSLEETGLSYEQYF. The CDR3 DNA reads TGCGCCAGCAGCTTGGAGGAGACGGGGTTATCCTACGAGCAGTACTTC.

The sample holds a few counts of this clonotype. The chain links TRBV5-1 to TRBJ2-1, with D possibly matching TRBD2 (6 bases). V was pared by 2 bases and J by 9 bases, with 15 bases between. Germline CDR1 and CDR2: SGHRS and YFSETQ. This CDR3 contains 14 residues. For the CDR3, the DNA is TGCGCCAGCAGCTTAGACCCCACAGCGGGTGAGCAGTTCTTC. Its protein is CASSLDPTAGEQFF.

This clonotype occurred a few times. V is TRBV6-5 and J is TRBJ2-2; TRBD1 agrees at 10 bases. This CDR3 comprises 14 residues. Germline V gene lookup returns CDR1 MNHEY and CDR2 SVGAGI. The J segment lost 8 bases and the V segment lost 8 bases, leaving 8 bases of the junction unmatched. The CDR3 nucleotides are TGTGCCAGCCAACCTGACAGGGGGCGTGGGGAGCTGTTTTTT. Residues: CASQPDRGRGELFF.

The table lists this clonotype with a few counts. This chain joins TRBV7-2 and TRBJ2-7; 10 nucleotides agree with TRBD2. The J segment lost 0 bases and the V segment lost 4 bases, leaving 3 bases of the junction unmatched. CDR3 size: 15 residues. Germline V CDR1 and CDR2: SGHTA, FQGNSA. DNA for the CDR3: TGTGCCAGCAGCTCTAGCGGGGGTCCCTCCTACGAGCAGTACTTC. As protein: CASSSSGGPSYEQYF.

Only a few counts were recorded for this clonotype. The chain uses TRBV5-1 and TRBJ2-1, with D possibly matching TRBD2 (5 bases). The CDR3 runs to 11 residues. Trimming cost V 6 bases and J 9 bases, with 10 bases left between them. CDR1 is SGHRS, CDR2 YFSETQ, per germline. This CDR3 reads CASNEGVEQFF. The DNA for the CDR3 is TGCGCCAGCAATGAGGGTGTTGAGCAGTTCTTC.

This clonotype was seen a handful of times. The CDR3 reads CASSTRANGYTF. In DNA, the CDR3 is TGTGCCAGCAGTACCAGGGCCAATGGCTACACCTTC. This rearrangement joins TRBV12-3 or TRBV12-4 to TRBJ1-2; D perhaps matches TRBD1 (5 bases). V was cut by 5 bases and J by 6 bases, with 10 bases left in between. The CDR3 spans 12 residues.

This clonotype was counted a few times. The chain uses TRBV12-3 or TRBV12-4 and TRBJ2-5; D possibly corresponds to TRBD2 (6 bases). The length of the CDR3 is 15 residues. V shed 4 bases and J shed 1 base, with 13 bases lying between them. In DNA form, the CDR3 reads TGTGCCAGCAGTTCCCCCGGGGGTAGCCAAGAGACCCAGTACTTC. This translates into CASSSPGGSQETQYF.